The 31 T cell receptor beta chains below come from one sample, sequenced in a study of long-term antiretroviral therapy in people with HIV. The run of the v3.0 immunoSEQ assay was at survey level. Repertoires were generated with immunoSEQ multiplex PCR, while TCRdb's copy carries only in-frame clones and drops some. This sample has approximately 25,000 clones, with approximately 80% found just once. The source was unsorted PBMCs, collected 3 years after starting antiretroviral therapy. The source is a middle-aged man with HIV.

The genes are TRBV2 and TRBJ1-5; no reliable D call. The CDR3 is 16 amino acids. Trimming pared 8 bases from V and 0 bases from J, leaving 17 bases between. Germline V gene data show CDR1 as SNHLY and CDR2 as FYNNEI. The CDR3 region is CASRRWYVNSNQPQHF. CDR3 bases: TGTGCCAGCCGGAGGTGGTATGTCAATAGCAATCAGCCCCAGCATTTT.

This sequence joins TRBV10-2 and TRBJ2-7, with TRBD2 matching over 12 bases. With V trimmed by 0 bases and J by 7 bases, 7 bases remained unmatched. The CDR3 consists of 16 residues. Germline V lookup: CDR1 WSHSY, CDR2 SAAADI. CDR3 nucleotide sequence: TGCGCCAGCAGTGAGTCCGGGACTAGCGGGCTAAGGGAGCAGTACTTC. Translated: CASSESGTSGLREQYF.

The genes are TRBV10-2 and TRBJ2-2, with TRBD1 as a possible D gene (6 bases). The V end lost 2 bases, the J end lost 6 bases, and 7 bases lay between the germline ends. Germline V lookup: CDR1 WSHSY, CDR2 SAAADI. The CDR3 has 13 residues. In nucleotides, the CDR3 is TGCGCCAGCAGTGAGGGACAGTCCGGGGAGCTGTTTTTT. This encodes CASSEGQSGELFF.

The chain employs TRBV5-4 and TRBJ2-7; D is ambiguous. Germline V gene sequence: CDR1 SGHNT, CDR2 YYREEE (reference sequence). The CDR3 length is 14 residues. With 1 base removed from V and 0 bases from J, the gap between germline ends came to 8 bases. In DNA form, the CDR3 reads TGTGCCAGCAGCTTGAGTCTGGACTCCTACGAGCAGTACTTC. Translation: CASSLSLDSYEQYF.

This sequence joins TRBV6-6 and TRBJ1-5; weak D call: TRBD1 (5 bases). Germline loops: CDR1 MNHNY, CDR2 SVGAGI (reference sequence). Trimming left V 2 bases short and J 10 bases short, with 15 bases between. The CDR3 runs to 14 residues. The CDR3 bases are TGTGCCAGCAGTTACCAGGGCAAAATTTTCCCCCAGCATTTT. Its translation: CASSYQGKIFPQHF.

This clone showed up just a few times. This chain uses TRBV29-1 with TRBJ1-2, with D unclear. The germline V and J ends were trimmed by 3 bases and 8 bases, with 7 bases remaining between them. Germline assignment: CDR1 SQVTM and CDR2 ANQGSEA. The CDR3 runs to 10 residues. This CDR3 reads CSVDWNGYTF. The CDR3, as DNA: TGCAGCGTTGACTGGAACGGCTACACCTTC.

CDR3 residues: CAISVTPGQNTEAFF. DNA for the CDR3: TGTGCCATCAGTGTCACACCGGGACAGAACACTGAAGCTTTCTTT. The chain links TRBV10-3 to TRBJ1-1, with D perhaps matching TRBD1 (6 bases). The CDR3 loop spans 15 amino acids. CDR1 is ENHRY and CDR2 is SYGVKD in the germline V gene. V shed 4 bases and J shed 1 base, with 13 bases lying between them.

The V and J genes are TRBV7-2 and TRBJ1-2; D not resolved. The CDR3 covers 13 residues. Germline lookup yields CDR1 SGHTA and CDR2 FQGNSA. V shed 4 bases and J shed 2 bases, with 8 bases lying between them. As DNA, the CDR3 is TGTGCCAGCAGCTACCGAAAGAACTATGGCTACACCTTC. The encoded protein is CASSYRKNYGYTF.

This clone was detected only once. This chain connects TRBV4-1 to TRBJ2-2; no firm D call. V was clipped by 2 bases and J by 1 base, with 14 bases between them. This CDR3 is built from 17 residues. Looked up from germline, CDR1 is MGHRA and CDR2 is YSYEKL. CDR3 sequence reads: CASSQFTLGMNTGELFF. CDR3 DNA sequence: TGCGCCAGCAGCCAATTTACACTCGGAATGAACACCGGGGAGCTGTTTTTT.

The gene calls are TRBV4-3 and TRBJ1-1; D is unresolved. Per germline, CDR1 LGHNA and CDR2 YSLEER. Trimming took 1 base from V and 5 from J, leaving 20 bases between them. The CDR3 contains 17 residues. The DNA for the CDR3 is TGCGCCAGCAGCCAAGGGGGAGACTCCTCGAGGGAAACTGAAGCTTTCTTT. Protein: CASSQGGDSSRETEAFF.

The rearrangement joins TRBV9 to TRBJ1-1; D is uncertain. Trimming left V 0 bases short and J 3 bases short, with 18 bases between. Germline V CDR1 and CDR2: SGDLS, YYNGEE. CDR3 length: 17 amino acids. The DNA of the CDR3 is TGTGCCAGCAGCGTAGAACCAATCGTCCTCTGGGACACTGAAGCTTTCTTT. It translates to CASSVEPIVLWDTEAFF. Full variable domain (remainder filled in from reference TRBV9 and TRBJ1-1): DSGVTQTPKHLITATGQRVTLRCSPRSGDLSVYWYQQSLDQGLQFLIQYYNGEERAKGNILERFSAQQFPDLHSELNLSSLELGDSALYFCASSVEPIVLWDTEAFFGQGTRLTVV.

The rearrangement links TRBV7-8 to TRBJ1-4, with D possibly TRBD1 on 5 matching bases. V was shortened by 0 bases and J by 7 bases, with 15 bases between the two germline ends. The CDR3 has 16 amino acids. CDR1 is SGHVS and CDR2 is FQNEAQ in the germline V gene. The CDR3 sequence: CASSLAQAGISEKLFF. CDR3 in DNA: TGTGCCAGCAGCTTAGCGCAGGCAGGGATATCTGAAAAACTGTTTTTT. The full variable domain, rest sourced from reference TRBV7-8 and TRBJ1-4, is GAGVSQSPRYKVAKRGQDVALRCDPISGHVSLFWYQQALGQGPEFLTYFQNEAQLDKSGLPSDRFFAERPEGSVSTLKIQRTQQEDSAVYLCASSLAQAGISEKLFFGSGTQLSVL.

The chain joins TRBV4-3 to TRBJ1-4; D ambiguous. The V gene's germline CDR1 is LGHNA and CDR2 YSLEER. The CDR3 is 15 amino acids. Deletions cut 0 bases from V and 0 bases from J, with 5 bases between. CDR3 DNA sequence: TGCGCCAGCAGCCAAGACCTAGCAACTAATGAAAAACTGTTTTTT. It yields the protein CASSQDLATNEKLFF.

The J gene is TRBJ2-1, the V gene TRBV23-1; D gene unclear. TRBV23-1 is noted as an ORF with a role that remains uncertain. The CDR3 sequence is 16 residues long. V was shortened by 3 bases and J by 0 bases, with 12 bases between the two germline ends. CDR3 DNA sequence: TGCGCCAGCAGTCATTCGACTCCACTCTCCTACAATGAGCAGTTCTTC. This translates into CASSHSTPLSYNEQFF.

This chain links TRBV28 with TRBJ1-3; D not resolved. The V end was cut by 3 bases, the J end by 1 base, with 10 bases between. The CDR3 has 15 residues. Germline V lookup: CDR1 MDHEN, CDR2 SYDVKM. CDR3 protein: CASSLGRTSGNTIYF. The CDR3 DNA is TGTGCCAGCAGTTTGGGGAGGACTTCTGGAAACACCATATATTTT.

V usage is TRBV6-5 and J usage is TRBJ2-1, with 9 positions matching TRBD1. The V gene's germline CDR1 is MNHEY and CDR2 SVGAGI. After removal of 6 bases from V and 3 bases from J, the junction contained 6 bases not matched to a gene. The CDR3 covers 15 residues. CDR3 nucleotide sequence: TGTGCCAGCAGCCATGGGACAGGGAGCTACAATGAGCAGTTCTTC. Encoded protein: CASSHGTGSYNEQFF.

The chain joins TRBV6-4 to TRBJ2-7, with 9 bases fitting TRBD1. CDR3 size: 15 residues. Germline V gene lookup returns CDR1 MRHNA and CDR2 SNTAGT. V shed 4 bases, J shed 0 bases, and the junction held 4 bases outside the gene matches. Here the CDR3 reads CASSVGQGDSYEQYF. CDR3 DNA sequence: TGTGCCAGCAGTGTGGGACAGGGCGACTCCTACGAGCAGTACTTC.

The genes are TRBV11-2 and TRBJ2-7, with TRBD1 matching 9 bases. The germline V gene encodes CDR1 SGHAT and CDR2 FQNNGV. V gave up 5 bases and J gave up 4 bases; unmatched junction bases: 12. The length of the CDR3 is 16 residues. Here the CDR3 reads CASSPPTGGPSYEQYF. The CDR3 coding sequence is TGTGCCAGCAGCCCTCCAACAGGGGGCCCGAGTTACGAGCAGTACTTC.

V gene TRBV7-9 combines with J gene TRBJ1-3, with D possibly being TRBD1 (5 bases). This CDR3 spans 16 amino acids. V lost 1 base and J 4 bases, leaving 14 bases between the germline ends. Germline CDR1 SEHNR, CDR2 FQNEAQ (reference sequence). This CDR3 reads CASSLVSGYIGNTIYF. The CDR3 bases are TGTGCCAGCAGCTTAGTCTCAGGGTATATCGGAAACACCATATATTTT.

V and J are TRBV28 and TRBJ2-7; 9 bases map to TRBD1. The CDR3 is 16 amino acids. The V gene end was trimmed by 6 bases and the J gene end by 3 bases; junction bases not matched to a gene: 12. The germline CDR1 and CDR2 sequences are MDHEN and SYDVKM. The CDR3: CASRIGGGQGLYEQYF. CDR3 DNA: TGTGCCAGCAGGATTGGGGGGGGACAGGGACTCTACGAGCAGTACTTC.

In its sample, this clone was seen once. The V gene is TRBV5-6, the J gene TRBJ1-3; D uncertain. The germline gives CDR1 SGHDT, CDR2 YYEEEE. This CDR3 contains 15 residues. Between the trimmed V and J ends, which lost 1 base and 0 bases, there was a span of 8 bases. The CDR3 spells CASSLPTDSGNTIYF. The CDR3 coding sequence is TGTGCCAGCAGCTTGCCCACCGACTCTGGAAACACCATATATTTT.

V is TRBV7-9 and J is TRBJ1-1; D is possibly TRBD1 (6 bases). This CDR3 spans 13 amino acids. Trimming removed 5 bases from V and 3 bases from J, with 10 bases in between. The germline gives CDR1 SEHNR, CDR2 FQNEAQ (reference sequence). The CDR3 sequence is CASSLEGDTEAFF. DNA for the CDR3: TGTGCCAGCAGCCTAGAGGGGGACACTGAAGCTTTCTTT.

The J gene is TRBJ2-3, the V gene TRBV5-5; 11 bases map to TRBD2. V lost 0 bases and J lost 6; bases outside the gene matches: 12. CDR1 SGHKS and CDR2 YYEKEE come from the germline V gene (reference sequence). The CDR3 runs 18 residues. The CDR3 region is CASSLAIGRLAGWDTQYF. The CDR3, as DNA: TGTGCCAGCAGCTTGGCCATTGGGAGACTAGCGGGGTGGGATACGCAGTATTTT. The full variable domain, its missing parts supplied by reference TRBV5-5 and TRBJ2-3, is DAGVTQSPTHLIKTRGQQVTLRCSPISGHKSVSWYQQVLGQGPQFIFQYYEKEERGRGNFPDRFSARQFPNYSSELNVNALLLGDSALYLCASSLAIGRLAGWDTQYFGPGTRLTVL.

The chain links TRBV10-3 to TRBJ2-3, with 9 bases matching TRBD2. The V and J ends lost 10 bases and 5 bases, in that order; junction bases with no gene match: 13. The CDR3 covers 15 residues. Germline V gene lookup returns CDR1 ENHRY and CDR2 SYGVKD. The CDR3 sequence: CATNGAGGPGDTQYF. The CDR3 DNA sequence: TGTGCCACGAACGGGGCGGGAGGGCCTGGAGATACGCAGTATTTT.

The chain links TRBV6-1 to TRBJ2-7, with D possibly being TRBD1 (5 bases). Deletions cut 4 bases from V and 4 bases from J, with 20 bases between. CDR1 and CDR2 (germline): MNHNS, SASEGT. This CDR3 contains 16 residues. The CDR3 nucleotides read TGTGCCAGCAGTGCACAGGTTCCCAAAATATCGTACGAGCAGTACTTC. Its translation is CASSAQVPKISYEQYF.

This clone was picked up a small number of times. The CDR3 reads CAITGGEDTQYF. The CDR3 bases are TGTGCCATCACGGGCGGGGAAGATACGCAGTATTTT. This chain uses TRBV10-3 with TRBJ2-3; possibly TRBD2 for D (6 bases). The CDR3 consists of 12 residues. V gave up 7 bases and J gave up 5 bases, with 10 bases separating them. Germline V gives CDR1 ENHRY, CDR2 SYGVKD.

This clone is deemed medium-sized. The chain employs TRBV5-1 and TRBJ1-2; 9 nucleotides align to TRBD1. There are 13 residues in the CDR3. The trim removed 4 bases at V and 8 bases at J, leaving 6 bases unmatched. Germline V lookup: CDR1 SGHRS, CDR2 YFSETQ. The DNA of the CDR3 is TGCGCCAGCAGCCCACTCGACAGGGGGGGCTACACCTTC. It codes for CASSPLDRGGYTF.

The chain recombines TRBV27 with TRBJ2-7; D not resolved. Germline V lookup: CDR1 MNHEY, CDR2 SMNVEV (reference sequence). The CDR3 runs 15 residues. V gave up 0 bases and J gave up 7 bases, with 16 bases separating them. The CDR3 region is CASSLSNPGLGEQYF. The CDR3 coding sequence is TGTGCCAGCAGTTTATCTAATCCCGGGCTGGGGGAGCAGTACTTC.

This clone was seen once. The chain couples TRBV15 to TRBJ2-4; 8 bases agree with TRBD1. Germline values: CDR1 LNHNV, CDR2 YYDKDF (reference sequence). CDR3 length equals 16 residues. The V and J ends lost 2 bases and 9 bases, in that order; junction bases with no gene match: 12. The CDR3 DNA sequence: TGTGCCACCAGCAGATTTCCAACAGGGGGAACGGCCATTCAGTACTTC. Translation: CATSRFPTGGTAIQYF.

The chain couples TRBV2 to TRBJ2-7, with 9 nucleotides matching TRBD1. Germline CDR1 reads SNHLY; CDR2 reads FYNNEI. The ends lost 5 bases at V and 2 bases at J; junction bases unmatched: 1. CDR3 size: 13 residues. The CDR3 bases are TGTGCCAGCAGTAGACAGGGGGCCTACGAGCAGTACTTC. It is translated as CASSRQGAYEQYF.

DNA of the CDR3: TGTGCCAGCAGTGAACGGGTCGGGCGGGAGACCCAGTACTTC. It encodes CASSERVGRETQYF. The chain employs TRBV6-1 and TRBJ2-5, with D uncertain. The ends were cut back, 2 bases at V and 5 bases at J, with 12 bases in the middle. This CDR3 is built from 14 residues. The germline V gene has CDR1 MNHNS and CDR2 SASEGT.